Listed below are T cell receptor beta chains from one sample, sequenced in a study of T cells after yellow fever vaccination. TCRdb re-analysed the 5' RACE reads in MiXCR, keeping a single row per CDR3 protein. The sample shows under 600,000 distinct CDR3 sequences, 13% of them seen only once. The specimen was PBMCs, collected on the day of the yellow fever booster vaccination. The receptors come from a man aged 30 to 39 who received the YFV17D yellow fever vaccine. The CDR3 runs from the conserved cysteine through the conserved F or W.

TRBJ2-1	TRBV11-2	CASGWTASSYNEQFF
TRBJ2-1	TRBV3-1	CATSREASPYNEQFF
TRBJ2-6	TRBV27	CASSLEGWTSGRGANVLTF
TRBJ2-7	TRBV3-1	CASGGGRYEQYF
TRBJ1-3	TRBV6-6	CASTSWAGNTIYF
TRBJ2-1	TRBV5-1	CASSSPGDVAYNEQFF
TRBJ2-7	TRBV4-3	CASSQARTGASSYEQYF
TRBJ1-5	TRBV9	CASSRLPSNQPQHF
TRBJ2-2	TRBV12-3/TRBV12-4	CASSSRGTSASGELFF
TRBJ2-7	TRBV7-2	CASRLRTSGPYEQYF
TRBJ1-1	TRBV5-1	CASSLELLNTEAFF
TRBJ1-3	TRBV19	CATSPGQSGNTIYF
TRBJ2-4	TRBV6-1	CASSAGGRAIQYF
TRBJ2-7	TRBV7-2	CASSYASGRAGTYEQYF